The source of this T cell receptor beta chain is a study of T cells in women clearing cervical HPV infection. TCRdb keeps only in-frame clones here, not all; method: immunoSEQ multiplex PCR. Here the sample table reports some 31,000 clones. To note about this clone: The CDR3 end is not reached by the read, which stops 3 residues before it; the germline J gene fills it in.

J lost 1 base, V lost 5 bases, and 8 bases had no gene match. This CDR3 is 16 amino acids long. Germline V lookup: CDR1 LNHNV, CDR2 YYDKDF (reference sequence). The TCR was taken from a woman between 18 and 75 years old with a cervical HPV16 infection that either progressed to CIN3+ or cleared (not recorded which). Sequenced input: blood buffy coat. This rearrangement joins TRBV15 to TRBJ2-3; the match to TRBD2 covers 8 bases. The sequenced CDR3 bases are TGTGCCACCAGCTCTCGTCCGGGACTAGGCACAGATACG. Protein product: CATSSRPGLGTDT. Given in full, the CDR3 is CATSSRPGLGTDTQYF.